This record concerns one TCR beta chain sequence. This entry is derived from a study of CD8+ T cells in alopecia areata. Germline CDR1 reads KGHSH; CDR2 reads LQKENI. The V end lost 2 bases, the J end lost 4 bases, and 10 bases lay between the germline ends. The CDR3 runs to 14 residues. Treatment reported: oral pan-JAK inhibitor, 5-10 mg twice daily. Reverse transcription of extracted RNA yielded cDNA, which provided the sequencing template. Here immunoSEQ multiplex PCR was the method, and the copy in TCRdb shows in-frame clones only, minus some. Among 200,000 to 250,000 clones listed, around three fifths were seen once.

The sample here was CD4+ T cells sorted from blood, taken at week 4, from a patient treated with tofacitinib. The chain joins TRBV18 to TRBJ2-3, with unresolved D. The sequence came from a human donor with alopecia areata. The CDR3 is CASSPSSGSDTQYF. The CDR3 DNA sequence: TGTGCCAGCTCACCAAGTTCAGGATCAGATACGCAGTATTTT.